The present TCR beta chain was sequenced within a study of blood T cell repertoires in COVID-19. Study at large: Each recovered donor of Cohort 3 presented with two negative PCRs, clearance, or symptom resolution. The analysed material was cDNA or gDNA that came from T cells, B-cell-depleted T cells, or PBMCs. Collection of acute and convalescent COVID-19 samples took place in the United States, Italy and Spain.

Germline CDR1 reads KGHSH; CDR2 reads LQKENI. The CDR3 covers 16 residues. Trimming shortened V by 6 bases and J by 0 bases, and 15 bases separated the two germline ends. Generated by immunoSEQ multiplex PCR, the TCRdb table keeps only in-frame clones and is missing some. The data show fewer than 350,000 clones, 88% seen once. Sample: PBMCs or T cells enriched from blood (not recorded which). This TCR was recovered from a woman in her fifties or sixties in a cohort exposed to, infected with or recovered from COVID-19 (not recorded which). V usage is TRBV18 and J usage is TRBJ1-3; D perhaps matches TRBD1 (5 bases). CDR3 amino acids: CASSEYQGNSGNTIYF. CDR3 nucleotides: TGTGCCAGCTCGGAGTATCAGGGTAACTCTGGAAACACCATATATTTT.